Listed below are T cell receptor beta chains from one sample, sequenced in a study of shared clonotypes between healthy human individuals. Sequencing used immunoSEQ multiplex PCR; TCRdb keeps in-frame clones, though not all of them. This repertoire shows under 1,900,000 clones, approximately 98.5% found once; its top ten account for around 0.38%. The sequenced sample consisted of naive CD4+ T cells sorted from blood. These receptors originate from a man between 25 and 39 years old in good health. The conserved cysteine and the conserved F or W are not part of the CDR3 here. Each record gives: V gene, CDR3 length, CDR3 protein.

TRBV25-1 | 16 | ASSELGSGHLNTGELF
TRBV18 | 14 | ASSRDLVFGQETQY
TRBV6-1 | 15 | ASSEGLAGGPKNIQY
TRBV5-1 | 11 | ASSLAGIGELF
TRBV30 | 15 | AWSSRLWGSSYNEQF
TRBV7-9 | 15 | ASTTILDIRSGNTIY
TRBV5-1 | 12 | ASSTGTGGTEAF
TRBV18 | 14 | ASSPLLAGVSYEQY
TRBV7-2 | 10 | ASSLDRAPQY
TRBV5-1 | 11 | ASSLAQQNEQF
TRBV7-9 | 11 | ASSLEAGNGYT
TRBV6-5 | 11 | ASSYAGGVTQY
TRBV19 | 11 | ASSERTTHEQF
TRBV28 | 14 | ASSLIRDRGVNEQF
TRBV19 | 10 | ASSGTSYEQY
TRBV27 | 12 | ASSLFGTTGELF
TRBV5-1 | 11 | ASTQRDIDTQY
TRBV4-3 | 13 | ASSQGSGRIHEQF
TRBV27 | 12 | ASSSGAGGGEQY
TRBV11-2 | 11 | ASSLGLSDEQY
TRBV7-9 | 13 | ASSLPGSAAYGYT
TRBV5-1 | 16 | ASSLPISGTSGRNEQF
TRBV28 | 10 | ASSREGYEQY
TRBV7-9 | 13 | ASKGGYANTGELF
TRBV5-1 | 12 | ASSLQGSGNTIY
TRBV18 | 16 | ASSRSAAGGPLQYEQY
TRBV15 | 13 | ATSGSLGGGREQY
TRBV19 | 13 | ASSNRGLAKETQY
TRBV6-5 | 13 | ASSLVTGTGNTIY
TRBV7-6 | 13 | ASSSTGTEGYEQY
TRBV18 | 12 | ASSPKRDGYGYT
TRBV25-1 | 12 | ASSVGGGNYGYT
TRBV11-2 | 15 | ASSLELGWRDKYEQY
TRBV10-3 | 17 | AISGQLGQGADVAYEQY
TRBV5-1 | 14 | ASSLMSGAGTGELF
TRBV5-1 | 14 | ASSSGGLAGTDTQY
TRBV29-1 | 12 | SVGGGQGSYEQY
TRBV5-1 | 11 | ASEGFGANVLT
TRBV15 | 14 | ATSNEQGAGTDTQY
TRBV6-5 | 11 | ASSGGHYTEAF
TRBV27 | 14 | ASSSTPGSNTGELF
TRBV27 | 13 | ASSLWTSGSREQY
TRBV7-9 | 14 | ASSLDAPRGQETQY
TRBV7-6 | 16 | ASSLVPTQRSSYNEQF